This is a list of T cell receptor beta chains from one sample in a study of cytomegalovirus exposure and HLA in healthy donors. Sequencing used immunoSEQ multiplex PCR; TCRdb keeps in-frame clones, though not all of them. Among roughly 86,000 clones listed, roughly 80% were seen once. Sequencing was performed on PBMCs. The receptors here all came from a man aged 50 to 60 in good health and CMV-seropositive. CDR3s include the opening cysteine and the closing phenylalanine or tryptophan.

cdr3_aa | v_call | cdr3_length | j_call
CASKTGQGINQPQHF | TRBV6-6 | 15 | TRBJ1-5
CASSAKGSGTQYF | TRBV6-5 | 13 | TRBJ2-5
CASSLDTDYGYTF | TRBV11-1 | 13 | TRBJ1-2
CASSQDLMGGGRSDTQYF | TRBV4-2 | 18 | TRBJ2-3
CAWSSGGQETQYF | TRBV30 | 13 | TRBJ2-5
CAWSVQAGHGYPF | TRBV30 | 13 | TRBJ1-2
CASSLAGDEQYF | TRBV5-1 | 12 | TRBJ2-7
CASSPPGATRSPLHF | TRBV18 | 15 | TRBJ1-6
CASSMMEGSSGANVLTF | TRBV28 | 17 | TRBJ2-6
CASRSGTGPYEQYF | TRBV5-1 | 14 | TRBJ2-7
CASTDRKNSPLHF | TRBV7-2 | 13 | TRBJ1-6
CASSLLEAGELFF | TRBV27 | 13 | TRBJ2-2
CASSFIRGPGELFF | TRBV7-2 | 14 | TRBJ2-2
CASSERGAAYNEQFF | TRBV7-2 | 15 | TRBJ2-1
CASSQRLGEQFF | TRBV7-3 | 12 | TRBJ2-1
CASSDRGSTDTQYF | TRBV6-1 | 14 | TRBJ2-3
CASSGYGMQGPNYGYTF | TRBV6-1 | 17 | TRBJ1-2
CASSMEDRGGETQYF | TRBV19 | 15 | TRBJ2-5
CASSTSDPTGELFF | TRBV9 | 14 | TRBJ2-2
CASSQAYGTVNTEAFF | TRBV4-3 | 16 | TRBJ1-1
CASSSGTALAKNIQYF | TRBV5-6 | 16 | TRBJ2-4
CASSVEGTDNEQFF | TRBV9 | 14 | TRBJ2-1
CASKAGNSPLHF | TRBV19 | 12 | TRBJ1-6
CASSGLAGGSSYNEQFF | TRBV5-1 | 17 | TRBJ2-1
CASSQERTTSQPQHF | TRBV4-1 | 15 | TRBJ1-5
CASSLGLDTNYGYTF | TRBV5-1 | 15 | TRBJ1-2
CASTQETSGNEQFF | TRBV6-6 | 14 | TRBJ2-1
CASSLQGGEIYEQYF | TRBV5-1 | 15 | TRBJ2-7
CASRPIGTNEKLFF | TRBV27 | 14 | TRBJ1-4
CASSSGRPTGELFF | TRBV5-4 | 14 | TRBJ2-2
CARGQGGNTIYF | TRBV7-3 | 12 | TRBJ1-3